A selection of T cell receptor beta chains follows, all from one sample in a study of cytomegalovirus exposure and HLA in healthy donors. Clones were sequenced by immunoSEQ multiplex PCR, and TCRdb holds only the in-frame ones, with some missing. The top ten hold roughly 0.26% of the sample, which has around 210,000 clones, around 83% seen once. Sequenced: PBMCs. These receptor sequences come from a girl aged 2 to 10 in good health and CMV-seronegative. CDR3s include the opening cysteine and the closing phenylalanine or tryptophan. The D gene is left open where the match is weak. Clone size appears in some rows only: once, few, many, or a class for an expanded clone.

CDR3 | DNA | J | D | size | V
CAWSGRPQTSGEQYF | TGTGCCTGGAGTGGCCGCCCCCAAACTAGCGGCGAGCAGTACTTC | TRBJ2-7 | TRBD2 | once | TRBV30
CASSYRQGAEAFF | TGTGCCAGCAGCTACCGACAGGGTGCTGAGGCTTTCTTT | TRBJ1-1 | TRBD1 | NA | TRBV7-7
CASSFQPGGTEAFF | TGTGCCAGCAGCTTCCAACCCGGGGGGACTGAAGCTTTCTTT | TRBJ1-1 | NA | few | TRBV11-2
CAISESLTSGGSEQFF | TGTGCCATCAGTGAGTCGTTGACTAGCGGGGGGAGTGAGCAGTTCTTC | TRBJ2-1 | TRBD2 | NA | TRBV10-3
CASSPRTSGRPLSYEQYF | TGTGCCAGCAGCCCGAGGACTAGCGGGAGGCCCTTATCCTACGAGCAGTACTTC | TRBJ2-7 | TRBD2 | NA | TRBV7-2
CASSPPGRLYNEQFF | TGTGCCAGCAGCCCCCCGGGTCGCCTCTACAATGAGCAGTTCTTC | TRBJ2-1 | NA | NA | TRBV5-6
CSSSLAIGGERSNQPQHF | TGTTCCAGCAGCTTAGCGATAGGGGGGGAAAGAAGCAATCAGCCCCAGCATTTT | TRBJ1-5 | NA | few | TRBV7-9
CASSFTGANEKLFF | TGCGCCAGCAGTTTTACCGGGGCTAATGAAAAACTGTTTTTT | TRBJ1-4 | NA | NA | TRBV5-1
CASSLFPTGGPQHF | TGTGCCAGCAGTTTATTCCCTACCGGTGGGCCCCAGCATTTT | TRBJ1-5 | NA | NA | TRBV27
CASSFGQHPGELFF | TGTGCCAGCAGCTTTGGGCAGCACCCCGGGGAGCTGTTTTTT | TRBJ2-2 | NA | NA | TRBV11-3
CASTPRSGGDEQFF | TGTGCCAGCACCCCTCGTAGTGGGGGCGATGAGCAGTTCTTC | TRBJ2-1 | NA | NA | TRBV4-2
CASSQPDRNTEAFF | TGTGCCAGCAGCCAACCTGACAGGAACACTGAAGCTTTCTTT | TRBJ1-1 | NA | NA | TRBV4-2
CASSEAGGPYEQYF | TGCGCCAGCAGTGAAGCGGGAGGGCCCTACGAGCAGTACTTC | TRBJ2-7 | TRBD2 | NA | TRBV10-1
CASSEGGRHSNYGYTF | TGTGCCAGCAGCGAGGGGGGGCGACATAGTAACTATGGCTACACCTTC | TRBJ1-2 | NA | NA | TRBV9
CASSYDRSYEQYF | TGTGCCAGCAGTTACGACAGATCCTACGAGCAGTACTTC | TRBJ2-7 | NA | few | TRBV27
CASSLYGLLLEQFF | TGTGCCAGCAGTTTGTACGGTCTACTCTTGGAGCAGTTCTTC | TRBJ2-1 | NA | NA | TRBV27
CSSSRIPKVEDTEAFF | TGTTCCAGCAGCCGAATCCCCAAAGTCGAGGACACTGAAGCTTTCTTT | TRBJ1-1 | NA | NA | TRBV7-9
CSGLQGTETQYF | TGCAGCGGGCTACAGGGGACGGAGACCCAGTACTTC | TRBJ2-5 | TRBD1 | once | TRBV29-1
CASSYPLAGVPSELFF | TGTGCCAGCAGTTACCCCCTAGCGGGGGTCCCGTCTGAGCTGTTTTTT | TRBJ2-2 | TRBD2 | NA | TRBV6-6
CASSQDYSNQPQHF | TGTGCCAGCAGCCAGGACTACAGCAATCAGCCCCAGCATTTT | TRBJ1-5 | NA | NA | TRBV4-2
CAWSVGGYTDTQYF | TGTGCCTGGAGTGTCGGGGGTTACACAGATACGCAGTATTTT | TRBJ2-3 | NA | NA | TRBV30
CASSDSLAGVAGQFF | TGTGCCAGCAGTGACTCACTAGCGGGTGTGGCGGGGCAGTTCTTC | TRBJ2-1 | TRBD2 | NA | TRBV6-4
CASSFRGYYQPQHF | TGTGCCAGCAGTTTCAGAGGGTATTATCAGCCCCAGCATTTT | TRBJ1-5 | NA | NA | TRBV28
CAISGTSGGAFSRQETQYF | TGTGCCATCAGTGGGACTAGCGGGGGGGCCTTCTCGAGGCAAGAGACCCAGTACTTC | TRBJ2-5 | TRBD2 | NA | TRBV10-3
CASSRTDTSYEQYF | TGTGCCAGCTCTCGGACAGACACCTCCTACGAGCAGTACTTC | TRBJ2-7 | NA | NA | TRBV18
CARSHTGSYEQYF | TGTGCCAGAAGCCATACAGGCAGCTACGAGCAGTACTTC | TRBJ2-7 | NA | once | TRBV5-3
CSVEDGRSGANVLTF | TGCAGCGTTGAAGATGGCAGATCTGGGGCCAACGTCCTGACTTTC | TRBJ2-6 | NA | few | TRBV29-1
CASSYSTGAGYTEAFF | TGTGCCAGCAGTTACTCGACGGGTGCAGGGTACACTGAAGCTTTCTTT | TRBJ1-1 | NA | few | TRBV6-6
CASKTPAPEGTF | TGTGCCAGCAAAACCCCAGCACCGGAGGGCACCTTC | TRBJ1-2 | NA | NA | TRBV2
CASSLGLATDTQYF | TGTGCCAGCAGCTTGGGACTAGCCACAGATACGCAGTATTTT | TRBJ2-3 | TRBD2 | NA | TRBV7-2
CSVVASGGRTDTQYF | TGCAGCGTTGTGGCTAGCGGGGGCCGTACAGATACGCAGTATTTT | TRBJ2-3 | TRBD2 | once | TRBV29-1
CASSITSSPLHF | TGTGCCAGTAGTATAACGAGTTCACCCCTCCACTTT | TRBJ1-6 | NA | NA | TRBV19
CASSIPGQIGLFF | TGTGCCAGTAGTATCCCAGGACAAATTGGACTGTTTTTT | TRBJ1-4 | NA | NA | TRBV19
CASRTDRGISPLHF | TGTGCCAGCAGGACCGACAGGGGAATCTCACCCCTCCACTTT | TRBJ1-6 | TRBD1 | NA | TRBV6-5
CASSRSTSGRDEQFF | TGCGCCAGCAGCCGAAGTACTAGCGGGAGGGATGAGCAGTTCTTC | TRBJ2-1 | TRBD2 | NA | TRBV4-1
CASATAGTGYNQPQHF | TGTGCCAGCGCCACAGCCGGGACAGGGTATAATCAGCCCCAGCATTTT | TRBJ1-5 | TRBD1 | NA | TRBV2
CASSQDWSSGGLNTGELFF | TGCGCCAGCAGCCAAGATTGGAGTAGCGGGGGGCTGAACACCGGGGAGCTGTTTTTT | TRBJ2-2 | TRBD2 | NA | TRBV4-1
CASSLARTGNTGELFF | TGTGCCAGCAGCTTAGCCCGGACAGGGAACACCGGGGAGCTGTTTTTT | TRBJ2-2 | TRBD1 | NA | TRBV11-2
CASSLKAGNTEAFF | TGTGCCAGCAGCTTAAAAGCGGGGAACACTGAAGCTTTCTTT | TRBJ1-1 | NA | NA | TRBV7-3
CASSTAGGEQFF | TGTGCCAGCAGCACAGCGGGAGGTGAGCAGTTCTTC | TRBJ2-1 | TRBD2 | NA | TRBV7-3
CASSTRGRNTIYF | TGTGCCAGCAGCACCCGCGGAAGAAACACCATATATTTT | TRBJ1-3 | NA | NA | TRBV13
CASSLASSGTPEQYF | TGTGCCAGCAGCTTAGCGTCTAGCGGGACGCCCGAGCAGTACTTC | TRBJ2-7 | TRBD2 | NA | TRBV7-9
CASSLAISGGSRAETQYF | TGTGCCAGCAGCTTAGCGATTAGCGGGGGGAGTCGGGCGGAGACCCAGTACTTC | TRBJ2-5 | TRBD2 | NA | TRBV7-2
CATSRGAAGPPYEQYF | TGTGCCACCAGCAGAGGCGCTGCGGGACCCCCCTACGAGCAGTACTTC | TRBJ2-7 | NA | NA | TRBV15
CAWSGGHRETQYF | TGTGCCTGGAGTGGGGGGCATCGGGAGACCCAGTACTTC | TRBJ2-5 | NA | NA | TRBV30
CASSRGLAGGGETQYF | TGTGCCAGCAGCCGTGGACTAGCGGGAGGCGGGGAGACCCAGTACTTC | TRBJ2-5 | TRBD2 | NA | TRBV11-2
CASSTLLENIQYF | TGCGCCAGCAGCACCCTACTAGAAAACATTCAGTACTTC | TRBJ2-4 | NA | NA | TRBV5-1
CASSSLWASYEQYF | TGTGCCAGCAGTTCCCTTTGGGCATCGTACGAGCAGTACTTC | TRBJ2-7 | NA | NA | TRBV6-5
CASSHGLGDYNEQFF | TGTGCCAGCAGCCACGGACTAGGGGACTACAATGAGCAGTTCTTC | TRBJ2-1 | TRBD2 | NA | TRBV11-2
CASSTRGRGSGANVLTF | TGTGCCAGCAGCACCAGGGGGCGCGGCTCTGGGGCCAACGTCCTGACTTTC | TRBJ2-6 | NA | few | TRBV21-1
CAIRQGANTEAFF | TGTGCCATTCGACAGGGGGCGAACACTGAAGCTTTCTTT | TRBJ1-1 | TRBD1 | NA | TRBV6-1
CASSQINRSSNTGELFF | TGTGCCAGCAGCCAGATAAACAGGTCTTCGAACACCGGGGAGCTGTTTTTT | TRBJ2-2 | NA | NA | TRBV7-9
CASSIGGRYGYTF | TGTGCCAGCAGCATAGGGGGCCGGTATGGCTACACCTTC | TRBJ1-2 | TRBD1 | NA | TRBV6-1
CASSAQGQDTQYF | TGCGCCAGCAGCGCCCAGGGCCAAGATACGCAGTATTTT | TRBJ2-3 | NA | NA | TRBV4-1
CASSEEGGIGQPQHF | TGTGCCAGCAGTGAAGAAGGAGGGATCGGTCAGCCCCAGCATTTT | TRBJ1-5 | NA | NA | TRBV6-1
CASSQGQGGNEQYF | TGCGCCAGCAGCCAAGGGCAGGGAGGGAACGAGCAGTACTTC | TRBJ2-7 | TRBD2 | NA | TRBV4-1